This TCR beta chain is from a study of CD8+CD57+ T cells in acquired aplastic anemia. After removal of 3 bases from V and 1 base from J, the junction contained 6 bases not matched to a gene. The germline V gene encodes CDR1 DFQATT and CDR2 SNEGSKA (reference sequence). The CDR3 sequence is 18 residues long. The template used for profiling TCR beta VDJ and CDR3 was genomic DNA. TCRdb re-derived calls from the reads in MiXCR, one entry per CDR3 protein. Among 100,000 to 130,000 distinct CDR3 sequences, approximately 48% were seen once, and the ten largest hold roughly 34%. This TCR was recovered from a human donor in good health, serving as a control. The sample was sorted CD4+, CD8+, or CD8+CD57+ T cells (not recorded which) from PBMCs. The chain has TRBV20-1 and TRBJ2-1; 16 bases are shared with TRBD2. The CDR3, as DNA: TGCAGTGCTAGGGGACTAGCGGGGGGGAAGAGGTCCTACAATGAGCAGTTCTTC. Translation gives CSARGLAGGKRSYNEQFF.